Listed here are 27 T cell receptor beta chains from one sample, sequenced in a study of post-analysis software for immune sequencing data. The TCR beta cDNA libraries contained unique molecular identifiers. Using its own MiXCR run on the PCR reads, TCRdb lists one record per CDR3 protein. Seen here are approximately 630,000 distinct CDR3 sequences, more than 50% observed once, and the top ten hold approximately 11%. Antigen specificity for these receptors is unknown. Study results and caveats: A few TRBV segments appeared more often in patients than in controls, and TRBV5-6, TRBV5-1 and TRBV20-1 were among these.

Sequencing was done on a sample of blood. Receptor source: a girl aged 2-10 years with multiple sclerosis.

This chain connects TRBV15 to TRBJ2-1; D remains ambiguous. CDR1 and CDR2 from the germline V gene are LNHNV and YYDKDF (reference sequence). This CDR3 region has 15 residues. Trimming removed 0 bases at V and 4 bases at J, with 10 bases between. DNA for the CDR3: TGTGCCACCAGCAGAGATACGGGCTTTTACAATGAGCAGTTCTTC. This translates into CATSRDTGFYNEQFF.

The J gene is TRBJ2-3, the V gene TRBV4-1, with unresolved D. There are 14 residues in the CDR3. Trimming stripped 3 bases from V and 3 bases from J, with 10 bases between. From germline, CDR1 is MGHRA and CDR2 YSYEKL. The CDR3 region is CASSHLGYTDTQYF. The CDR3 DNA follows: TGCGCCAGCAGCCATCTCGGGTATACAGATACGCAGTATTTT.

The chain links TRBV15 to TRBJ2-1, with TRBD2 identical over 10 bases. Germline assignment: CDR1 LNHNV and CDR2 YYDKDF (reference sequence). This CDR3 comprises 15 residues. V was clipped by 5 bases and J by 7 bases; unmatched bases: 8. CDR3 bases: TGTGCCACCAGCCCTCTAGCGGGAGATGGGAATGAGCAGTTCTTC. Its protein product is CATSPLAGDGNEQFF.

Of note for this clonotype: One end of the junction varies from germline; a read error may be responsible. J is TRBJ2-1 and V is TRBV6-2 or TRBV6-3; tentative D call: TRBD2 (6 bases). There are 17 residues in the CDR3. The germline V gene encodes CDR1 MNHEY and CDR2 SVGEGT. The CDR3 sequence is CASSYSMTSQRVVEQFF. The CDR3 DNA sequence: TGTGCCAGTAGTTACTCGATGACCTCCCAGCGGGTTGTTGAGCAGTTCTTC.

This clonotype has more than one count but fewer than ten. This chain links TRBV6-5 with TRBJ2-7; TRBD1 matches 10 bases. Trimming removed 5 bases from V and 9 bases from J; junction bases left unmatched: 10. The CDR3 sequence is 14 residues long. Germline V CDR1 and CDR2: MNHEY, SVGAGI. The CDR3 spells CASSTGTGELGQYF. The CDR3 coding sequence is TGTGCCAGCAGTACCGGGACAGGGGAATTGGGGCAGTACTTC.

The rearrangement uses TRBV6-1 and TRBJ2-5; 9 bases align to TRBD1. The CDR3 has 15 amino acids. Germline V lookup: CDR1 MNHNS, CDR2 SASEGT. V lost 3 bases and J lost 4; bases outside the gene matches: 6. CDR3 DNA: TGTGCCAGCAGTGATCTCCGGACAGGGGTAGAGACCCAGTACTTC. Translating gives CASSDLRTGVETQYF.

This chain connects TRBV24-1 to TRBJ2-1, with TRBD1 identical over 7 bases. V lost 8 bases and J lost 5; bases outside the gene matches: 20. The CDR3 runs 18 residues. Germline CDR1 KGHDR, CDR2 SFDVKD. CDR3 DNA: TGTGCCACCAATGACAGGGATTGGCCTGCCGTGGCCCACAATGAGCAGTTCTTC. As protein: CATNDRDWPAVAHNEQFF.

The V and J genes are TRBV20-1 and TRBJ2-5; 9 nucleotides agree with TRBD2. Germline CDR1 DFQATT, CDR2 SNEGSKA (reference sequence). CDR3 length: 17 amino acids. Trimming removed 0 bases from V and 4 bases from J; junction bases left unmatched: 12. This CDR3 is CSARDLASGERGETQYF. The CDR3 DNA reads TGCAGTGCTAGAGATCTCGCTAGCGGGGAGAGGGGAGAGACCCAGTACTTC.

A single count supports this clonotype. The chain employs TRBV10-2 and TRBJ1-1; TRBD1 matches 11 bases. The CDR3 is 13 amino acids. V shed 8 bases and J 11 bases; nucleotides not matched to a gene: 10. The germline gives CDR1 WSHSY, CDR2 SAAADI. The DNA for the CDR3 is TGCGCCAGCCTATCCTCCGGGACAGGGGGGGCTTTCTTT. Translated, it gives CASLSSGTGGAFF.

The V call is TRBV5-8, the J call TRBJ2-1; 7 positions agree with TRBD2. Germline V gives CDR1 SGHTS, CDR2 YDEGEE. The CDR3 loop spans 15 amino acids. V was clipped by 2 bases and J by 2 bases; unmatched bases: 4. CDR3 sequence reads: CASSFGGSPYNEQFF. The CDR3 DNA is TGTGCCAGCAGCTTCGGCGGGAGCCCCTACAATGAGCAGTTCTTC. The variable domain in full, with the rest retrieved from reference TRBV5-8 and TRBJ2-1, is EAGVTQSPTHLIKTRGQQATLRCSPISGHTSVYWYQQALGLGLQFLLWYDEGEERNRGNFPPRFSGRQFPNYSSELNVNALELEDSALYLCASSFGGSPYNEQFFGPGTRLTVL.

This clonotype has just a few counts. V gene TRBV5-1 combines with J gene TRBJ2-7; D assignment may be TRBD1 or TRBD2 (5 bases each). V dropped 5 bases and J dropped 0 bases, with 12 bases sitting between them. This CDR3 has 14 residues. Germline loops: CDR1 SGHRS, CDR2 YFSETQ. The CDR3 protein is CASRWDGPSYEQYF. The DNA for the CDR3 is TGCGCCAGCAGGTGGGACGGACCCTCCTACGAGCAGTACTTC.

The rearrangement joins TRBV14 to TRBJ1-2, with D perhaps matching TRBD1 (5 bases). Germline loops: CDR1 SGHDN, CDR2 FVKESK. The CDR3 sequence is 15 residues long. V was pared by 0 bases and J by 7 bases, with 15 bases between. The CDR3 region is CASSQERGKVRGYTF. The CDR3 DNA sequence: TGTGCCAGCAGCCAAGAAAGGGGCAAGGTGCGTGGCTACACCTTC.

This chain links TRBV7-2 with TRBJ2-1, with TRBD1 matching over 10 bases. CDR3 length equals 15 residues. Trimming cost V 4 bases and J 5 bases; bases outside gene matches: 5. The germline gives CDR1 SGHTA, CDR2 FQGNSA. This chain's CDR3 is CASSSGQGGDNEQFF. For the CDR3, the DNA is TGTGCCAGCAGCTCCGGACAGGGGGGGGACAATGAGCAGTTCTTC.

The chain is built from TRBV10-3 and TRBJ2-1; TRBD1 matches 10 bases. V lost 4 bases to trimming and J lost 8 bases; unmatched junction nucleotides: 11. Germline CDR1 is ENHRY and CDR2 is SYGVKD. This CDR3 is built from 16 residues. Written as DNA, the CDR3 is TGTGCCATCAGTGCGAGTCGGACAGGGGGTAACTATGAGCAGTTCTTC. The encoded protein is CAISASRTGGNYEQFF.

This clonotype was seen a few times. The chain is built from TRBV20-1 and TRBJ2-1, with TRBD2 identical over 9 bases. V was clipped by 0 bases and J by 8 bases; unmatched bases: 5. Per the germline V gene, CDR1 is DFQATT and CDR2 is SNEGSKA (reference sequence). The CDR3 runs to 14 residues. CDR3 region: CSARDGTSSDEQFF. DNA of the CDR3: TGCAGTGCTAGAGATGGGACTAGCAGCGATGAGCAGTTCTTC.

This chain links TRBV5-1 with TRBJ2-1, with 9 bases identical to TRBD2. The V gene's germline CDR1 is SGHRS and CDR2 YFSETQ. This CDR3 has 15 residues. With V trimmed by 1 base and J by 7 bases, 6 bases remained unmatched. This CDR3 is CASSLIGLASNEQFF. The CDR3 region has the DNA TGCGCCAGCAGCTTGATAGGACTAGCGTCTAATGAGCAGTTCTTC.

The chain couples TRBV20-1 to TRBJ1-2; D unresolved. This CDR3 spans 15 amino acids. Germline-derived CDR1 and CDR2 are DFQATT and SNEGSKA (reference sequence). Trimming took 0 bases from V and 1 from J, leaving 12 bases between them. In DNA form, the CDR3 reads TGCAGTGCTAGAGATAAGCGGATGAATAACTATGGCTACACCTTC. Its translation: CSARDKRMNNYGYTF.

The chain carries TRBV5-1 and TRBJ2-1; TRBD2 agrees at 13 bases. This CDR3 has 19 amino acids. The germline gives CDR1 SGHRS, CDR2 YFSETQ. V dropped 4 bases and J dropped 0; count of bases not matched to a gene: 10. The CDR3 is CASSVSPGLAGSSYNEQFF. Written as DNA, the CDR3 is TGCGCCAGCAGCGTGAGTCCGGGACTAGCGGGAAGCTCCTACAATGAGCAGTTCTTC.

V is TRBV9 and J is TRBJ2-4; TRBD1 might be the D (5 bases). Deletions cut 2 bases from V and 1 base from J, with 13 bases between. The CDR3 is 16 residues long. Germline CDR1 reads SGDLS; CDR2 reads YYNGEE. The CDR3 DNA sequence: TGTGCCAGCAGCGTGCAGGGATGGGGCGCCAAAAACATTCAGTACTTC. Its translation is CASSVQGWGAKNIQYF.

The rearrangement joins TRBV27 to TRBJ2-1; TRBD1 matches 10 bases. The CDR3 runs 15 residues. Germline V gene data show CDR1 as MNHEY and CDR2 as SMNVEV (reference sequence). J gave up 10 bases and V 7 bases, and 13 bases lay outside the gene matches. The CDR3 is CASKWSGQGIREQFF. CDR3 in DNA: TGTGCCAGCAAGTGGTCGGGACAGGGGATTAGGGAGCAGTTCTTC.

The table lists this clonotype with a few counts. The CDR3 nucleotides read TGCAGCGTTGTTGGGGAAGCGGGAGCCTACAATGAGCAGTTCTTC. Protein sequence: CSVVGEAGAYNEQFF. The chain couples TRBV29-1 to TRBJ2-1; TRBD2 aligns across 8 bases. CDR3 size: 15 residues. J gave up 2 bases and V 4 bases, and 7 bases lay outside the gene matches. Germline V gives CDR1 SQVTM, CDR2 ANQGSEA.

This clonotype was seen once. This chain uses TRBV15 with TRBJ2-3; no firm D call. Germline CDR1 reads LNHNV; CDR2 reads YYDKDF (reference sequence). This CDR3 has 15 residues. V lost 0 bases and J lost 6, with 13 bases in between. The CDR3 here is CATSRDQARSDTQYF. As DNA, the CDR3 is TGTGCCACCAGCAGAGATCAGGCCAGATCCGATACGCAGTATTTT.

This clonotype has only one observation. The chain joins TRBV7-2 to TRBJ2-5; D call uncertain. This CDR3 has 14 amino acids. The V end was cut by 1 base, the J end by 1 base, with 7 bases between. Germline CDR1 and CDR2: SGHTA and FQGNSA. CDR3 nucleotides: TGTGCCAGCAGCTTAGGCGCTTTCCAAGAGACCCAGTACTTC. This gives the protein CASSLGAFQETQYF.

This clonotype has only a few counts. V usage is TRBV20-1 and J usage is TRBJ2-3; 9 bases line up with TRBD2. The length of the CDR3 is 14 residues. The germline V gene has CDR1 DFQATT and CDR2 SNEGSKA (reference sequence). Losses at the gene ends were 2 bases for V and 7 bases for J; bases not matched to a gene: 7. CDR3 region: CSARPGTSSYTQYF. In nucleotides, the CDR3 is TGCAGTGCTAGACCCGGGACTAGCTCATATACGCAGTATTTT.

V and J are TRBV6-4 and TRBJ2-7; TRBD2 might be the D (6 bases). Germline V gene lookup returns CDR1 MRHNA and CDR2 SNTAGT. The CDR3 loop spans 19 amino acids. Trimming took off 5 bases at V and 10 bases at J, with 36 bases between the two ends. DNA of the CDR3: TGTGCCAGCAGTCCGACCCAACTCATCCAACGGGACGGCGGGGATGACCAGTACTTC. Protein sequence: CASSPTQLIQRDGGDDQYF.

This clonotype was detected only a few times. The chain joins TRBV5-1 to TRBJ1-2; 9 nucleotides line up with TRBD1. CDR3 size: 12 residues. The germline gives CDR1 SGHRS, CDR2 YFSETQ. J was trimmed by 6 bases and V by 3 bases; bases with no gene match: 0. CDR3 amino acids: CASSWDRDGYTF. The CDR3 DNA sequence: TGCGCCAGCAGCTGGGACAGGGATGGCTACACCTTC.

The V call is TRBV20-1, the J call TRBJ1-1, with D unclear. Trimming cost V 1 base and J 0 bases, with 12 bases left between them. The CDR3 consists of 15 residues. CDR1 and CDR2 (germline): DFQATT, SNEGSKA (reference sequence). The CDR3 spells CSARVRGRLNTEAFF. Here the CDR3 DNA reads TGCAGTGCTAGAGTCCGTGGCAGGCTGAACACTGAAGCTTTCTTT.